This T cell receptor beta chain was identified in a study of OX40 agonist ivuxolimab in advanced cancers. The CDR3 covers 14 residues. The V and J ends lost 1 base and 4 bases respectively, with 11 bases between them. Looked up from germline, CDR1 is SGHDT and CDR2 is YYEEEE. Data came from immunoSEQ multiplex PCR; TCRdb stores just in-frame clones and leaves some out. This table has 60,000 to 85,000 clones, 80% to 90% appearing once. The clonotype originates from an adult with an advanced solid tumor such as melanoma, head and neck, liver or kidney cancer. The sample consisted of CD4+ or CD8+ T cells sorted from blood, taken in a trial of the OX40 agonist ivuxolimab. The chain couples TRBV5-6 to TRBJ1-1; no reliable D call. This CDR3 reads CASSLRRTGTEAFF. CDR3 DNA sequence: TGTGCCAGCAGCTTGAGACGAACGGGCACTGAAGCTTTCTTT.